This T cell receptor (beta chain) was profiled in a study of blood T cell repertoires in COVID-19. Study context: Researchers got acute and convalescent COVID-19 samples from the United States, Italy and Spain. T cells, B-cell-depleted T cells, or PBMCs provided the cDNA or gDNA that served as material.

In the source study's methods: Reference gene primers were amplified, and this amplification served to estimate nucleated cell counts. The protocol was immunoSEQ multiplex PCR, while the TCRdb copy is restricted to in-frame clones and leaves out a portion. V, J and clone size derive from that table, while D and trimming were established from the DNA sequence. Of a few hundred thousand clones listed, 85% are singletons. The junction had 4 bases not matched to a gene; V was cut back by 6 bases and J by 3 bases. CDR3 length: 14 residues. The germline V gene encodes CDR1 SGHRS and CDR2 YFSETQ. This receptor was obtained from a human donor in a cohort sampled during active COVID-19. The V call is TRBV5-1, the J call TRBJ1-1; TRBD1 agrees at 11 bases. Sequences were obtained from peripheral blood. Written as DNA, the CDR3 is TGCGCCAGCACTGGGGACAGGGGGTACACTGAAGCTTTCTTT. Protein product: CASTGDRGYTEAFF.